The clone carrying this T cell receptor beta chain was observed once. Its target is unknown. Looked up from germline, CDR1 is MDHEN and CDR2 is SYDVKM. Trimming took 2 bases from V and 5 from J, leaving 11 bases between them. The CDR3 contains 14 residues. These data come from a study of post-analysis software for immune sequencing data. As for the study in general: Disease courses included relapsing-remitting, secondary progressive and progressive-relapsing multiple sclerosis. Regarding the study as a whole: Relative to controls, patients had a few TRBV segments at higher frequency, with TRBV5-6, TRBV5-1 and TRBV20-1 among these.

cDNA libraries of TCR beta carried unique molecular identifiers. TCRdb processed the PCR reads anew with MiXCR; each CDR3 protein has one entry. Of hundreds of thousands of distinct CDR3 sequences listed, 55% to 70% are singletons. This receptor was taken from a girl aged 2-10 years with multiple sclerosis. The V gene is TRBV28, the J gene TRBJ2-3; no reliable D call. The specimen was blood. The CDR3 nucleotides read TGTGCCAGCAGTTTAGGCAGTTTCAGAGATACGCAGTATTTT. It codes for CASSLGSFRDTQYF.